A selection of T cell receptor beta chains follows, all from one sample in a study of T-cell memory formation after mild COVID-19. TCRdb re-analysed the 5' RACE reads in MiXCR, keeping a single row per CDR3 protein. The sample includes approximately 500,000 distinct CDR3 sequences, around 27% of them seen just once. The sequencing sample was made of PBMCs or a T cell subset sorted from them (not recorded which). The receptor source for this set is an adult woman who had mild COVID-19 (a few samples of this study predate the infection). Cell type and time point are not known. Each CDR3 is given with its conserved first and last residue. The order of the fields is CDR3 DNA, CDR3 protein, D gene, V gene, J gene, clone size. The D gene is left open where the match is weak. Some rows mark clone size as missing; the rest say once, few, many or name a class of expanded clone.

CDR3 DNA: TGCGCCAGCAGCTTCAGCCGAGCCGATGAGCAGTTCTTC
CDR3 protein: CASSFSRADEQFF
D gene: .
V gene: TRBV5-1
J gene: TRBJ2-1
clone size: few

CDR3 DNA: TGCAGCGCAGGGATCAGCTTGGGTACTGAAGCTTTCTTT
CDR3 protein: CSAGISLGTEAFF
D gene: .
V gene: TRBV29-1
J gene: TRBJ1-1
clone size: few

CDR3 DNA: TGTGCCAGCAGCTGGACACAGTACAATGAGCAGTTCTTC
CDR3 protein: CASSWTQYNEQFF
D gene: .
V gene: TRBV7-2
J gene: TRBJ2-1
clone size: .

CDR3 DNA: TGTGCCAGCAGCGAGAGACTAGCGGGGGGGCCAGAGACCCAGTACTTC
CDR3 protein: CASSERLAGGPETQYF
D gene: TRBD2
V gene: TRBV7-6
J gene: TRBJ2-5
clone size: .

CDR3 DNA: TGCAGTGCTAGGGGGACTAGCGCCAAGGAGTTCTTC
CDR3 protein: CSARGTSAKEFF
D gene: TRBD2
V gene: TRBV20-1
J gene: TRBJ2-1
clone size: .

CDR3 DNA: TGTGCCAGCAGTTTATCGGTAAACATTCAGTACTTC
CDR3 protein: CASSLSVNIQYF
D gene: .
V gene: TRBV12-3/TRBV12-4
J gene: TRBJ2-4
clone size: few

CDR3 DNA: TGTGCCAGCAGCGCTCTAGCGGGAGGACGGACCGGGGAGCTGTTTTTT
CDR3 protein: CASSALAGGRTGELFF
D gene: TRBD2
V gene: TRBV9
J gene: TRBJ2-2
clone size: few

CDR3 DNA: TGTGCCAGCAGCTTAGGAGGGGTCCCCACTGAAGCTTTCTTT
CDR3 protein: CASSLGGVPTEAFF
D gene: .
V gene: TRBV7-9
J gene: TRBJ1-1
clone size: .

CDR3 DNA: TGTGCCAGCTCGGGACAGACCCTCCTTAATGAGCAGTTCTTC
CDR3 protein: CASSGQTLLNEQFF
D gene: TRBD1
V gene: TRBV7-9
J gene: TRBJ2-1
clone size: few

CDR3 DNA: TGTGCCAGCAGTTTAGCGGGAGGGTACCAAGAGACCCAGTACTTC
CDR3 protein: CASSLAGGYQETQYF
D gene: TRBD2
V gene: TRBV12-3/TRBV12-4
J gene: TRBJ2-5
clone size: many

CDR3 DNA: TGTGCCAGCAGTTCCCCTAGGGGACAGGGGAGTGGCGAGCAGTACTTC
CDR3 protein: CASSSPRGQGSGEQYF
D gene: TRBD1
V gene: TRBV28
J gene: TRBJ2-7
clone size: once

CDR3 DNA: TGTGCCAGCACGCAAGCTGGAAACACCATATATTTT
CDR3 protein: CASTQAGNTIYF
D gene: .
V gene: TRBV6-6
J gene: TRBJ1-3
clone size: .

CDR3 DNA: TGTGCCAGCAGTGTCACAGCGACAGGGAATCCCCTCCACTTT
CDR3 protein: CASSVTATGNPLHF
D gene: TRBD1
V gene: TRBV12-3/TRBV12-4
J gene: TRBJ1-6
clone size: .

CDR3 DNA: TGCGCCAGCACCGGACCGCTGAACGAGCAGTACTTC
CDR3 protein: CASTGPLNEQYF
D gene: .
V gene: TRBV5-1
J gene: TRBJ2-7
clone size: few

CDR3 DNA: TGTGCCAGCAGTTACTCGTTCGCCGGGGAGCTGTTTTTT
CDR3 protein: CASSYSFAGELFF
D gene: .
V gene: TRBV6-2/TRBV6-3
J gene: TRBJ2-2
clone size: few

CDR3 DNA: TGTGCCAGCAGACCTACTAGCCTGCCTCCCAATGAGCAGTTCTTC
CDR3 protein: CASRPTSLPPNEQFF
D gene: .
V gene: TRBV12-3/TRBV12-4
J gene: TRBJ2-1
clone size: .

CDR3 DNA: TGTGCCAGCAGCTCATCAAGGGGAGGTTACAATGAGCAGTTCTTC
CDR3 protein: CASSSSRGGYNEQFF
D gene: .
V gene: TRBV7-3
J gene: TRBJ2-1
clone size: few

CDR3 DNA: TGCAGTGCTAGAGATCCGGGGGTTTATAACACTGAAGCTTTCTTT
CDR3 protein: CSARDPGVYNTEAFF
D gene: .
V gene: TRBV20-1
J gene: TRBJ1-1
clone size: .

CDR3 DNA: TGTGCCAGCAGTTTATTGCTAGCGGAGGGGCAGTACTTC
CDR3 protein: CASSLLLAEGQYF
D gene: TRBD2
V gene: TRBV12-3/TRBV12-4
J gene: TRBJ2-7
clone size: .

CDR3 DNA: TGTGCCAGCAGGAGGGGACTGGACACTGAAGCTTTCTTT
CDR3 protein: CASRRGLDTEAFF
D gene: .
V gene: TRBV12-3/TRBV12-4
J gene: TRBJ1-1
clone size: .

CDR3 DNA: TGCGCCAGCAGCTTGGAAGGAGTCCCCTCCTACAATGAGCAGTTCTTC
CDR3 protein: CASSLEGVPSYNEQFF
D gene: .
V gene: TRBV5-1
J gene: TRBJ2-1
clone size: .

CDR3 DNA: TGTGCCAGCAGCCAAGATCTCGCTGCAGGCGAGCAGTACTTC
CDR3 protein: CASSQDLAAGEQYF
D gene: .
V gene: TRBV4-2
J gene: TRBJ2-7
clone size: few

CDR3 DNA: TGTGCCAGCACCCTCCAAGGGGTTGATGAGCAGTTCTTC
CDR3 protein: CASTLQGVDEQFF
D gene: .
V gene: TRBV3-1
J gene: TRBJ2-1
clone size: .

CDR3 DNA: TGTGCCAGCAACGGCGGGACATCTCCCCTTAATGAGCAGTTCTTC
CDR3 protein: CASNGGTSPLNEQFF
D gene: .
V gene: TRBV12-3/TRBV12-4
J gene: TRBJ2-1
clone size: .

CDR3 DNA: TGTGCCAGCAGCCAAGACGAGGGGGCGGACGACAATGAGCAGTTCTTC
CDR3 protein: CASSQDEGADDNEQFF
D gene: TRBD1
V gene: TRBV14
J gene: TRBJ2-1
clone size: few

CDR3 DNA: TGTGCCAGTAGTCGCGACAGGGGAACCCAGCAGGGGAAACTGTTTTTT
CDR3 protein: CASSRDRGTQQGKLFF
D gene: TRBD1
V gene: TRBV19
J gene: TRBJ1-4
clone size: .

CDR3 DNA: TGTGCCAGCAGCCAAGATATGCAGGGGCCCTACGAGCAGTACTTC
CDR3 protein: CASSQDMQGPYEQYF
D gene: .
V gene: TRBV4-2
J gene: TRBJ2-7
clone size: .

CDR3 DNA: TGCGCCAGCAGCTCCTTCGTGACAGGGTTGTCCGGCAATGAGCAGTTCTTC
CDR3 protein: CASSSFVTGLSGNEQFF
D gene: TRBD1
V gene: TRBV5-1
J gene: TRBJ2-1
clone size: few

CDR3 DNA: TGTGCCAGCAGTGAGGACAGGGGGCAAGGCTACACCTTC
CDR3 protein: CASSEDRGQGYTF
D gene: TRBD1
V gene: TRBV2
J gene: TRBJ1-2
clone size: .

CDR3 DNA: TGTGCCAGCAGAAAATCGGGCAGCCAAGAGACCCAGTACTTC
CDR3 protein: CASRKSGSQETQYF
D gene: .
V gene: TRBV12-3/TRBV12-4
J gene: TRBJ2-5
clone size: .

CDR3 DNA: TGCAGTGCTAGAGAAGGACTAGCGGGGGCCAATGAGCAGTTCTTC
CDR3 protein: CSAREGLAGANEQFF
D gene: TRBD2
V gene: TRBV20-1
J gene: TRBJ2-1
clone size: few

CDR3 DNA: TGTGCCAGCAGTAGAGGGGGCAGGTACGAGCAGTACTTC
CDR3 protein: CASSRGGRYEQYF
D gene: TRBD1
V gene: TRBV2
J gene: TRBJ2-7
clone size: few

CDR3 DNA: TGTGCCAGCAGCCTCAGGGCCAACATTCAGTACTTC
CDR3 protein: CASSLRANIQYF
D gene: .
V gene: TRBV6-6
J gene: TRBJ2-4
clone size: .

CDR3 DNA: TGCAGTGCAACCTCCGACAGAAACTATGGCTACACCTTC
CDR3 protein: CSATSDRNYGYTF
D gene: .
V gene: TRBV20-1
J gene: TRBJ1-2
clone size: .

CDR3 DNA: TGTGCCAGCACCCTAGGGACTGGAGTCCCCGAGCAGTACTTC
CDR3 protein: CASTLGTGVPEQYF
D gene: .
V gene: TRBV28
J gene: TRBJ2-7
clone size: .

CDR3 DNA: TGCAGTGCAAGACAGGCGAGCTCCTACAATGAGCAGTTCTTC
CDR3 protein: CSARQASSYNEQFF
D gene: .
V gene: TRBV20-1
J gene: TRBJ2-1
clone size: few

CDR3 DNA: TGTGCCAGCAGTTACGGGGGGGCCCAGACTGAAGCTTTCTTT
CDR3 protein: CASSYGGAQTEAFF
D gene: .
V gene: TRBV6-5
J gene: TRBJ1-1
clone size: .

CDR3 DNA: TGTGCCAGCAGCGTAGAAGGGGGAAACTATGGCTACACCTTC
CDR3 protein: CASSVEGGNYGYTF
D gene: .
V gene: TRBV9
J gene: TRBJ1-2
clone size: .

CDR3 DNA: TGCAGTGCTAGAGATCGTCGGGATTACAATGAGCAGTTCTTC
CDR3 protein: CSARDRRDYNEQFF
D gene: .
V gene: TRBV20-1
J gene: TRBJ2-1
clone size: few

CDR3 DNA: TGTGCCAGCAGTCCCCTCGGGAAGGGCTACGAGCAGTACTTC
CDR3 protein: CASSPLGKGYEQYF
D gene: .
V gene: TRBV12-3/TRBV12-4
J gene: TRBJ2-7
clone size: .

CDR3 DNA: TGTGCCACCAGTGGATCCGGGGGGAAAGAGACCCAGTACTTC
CDR3 protein: CATSGSGGKETQYF
D gene: TRBD2
V gene: TRBV24-1
J gene: TRBJ2-5
clone size: few